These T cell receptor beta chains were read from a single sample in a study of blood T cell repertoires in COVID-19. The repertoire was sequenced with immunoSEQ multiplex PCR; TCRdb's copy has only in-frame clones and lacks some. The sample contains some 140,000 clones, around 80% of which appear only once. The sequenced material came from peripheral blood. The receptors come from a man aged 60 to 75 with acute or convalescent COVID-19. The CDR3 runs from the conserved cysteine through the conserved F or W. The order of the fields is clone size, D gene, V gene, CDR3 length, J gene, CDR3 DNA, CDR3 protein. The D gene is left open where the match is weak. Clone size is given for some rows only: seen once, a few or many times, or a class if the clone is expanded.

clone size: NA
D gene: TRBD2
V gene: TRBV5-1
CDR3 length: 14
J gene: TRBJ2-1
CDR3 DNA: TGCGCCAGCAGCTTTAGCGGGGGGGGCAATGAGCAGTTCTTC
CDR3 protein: CASSFSGGGNEQFF

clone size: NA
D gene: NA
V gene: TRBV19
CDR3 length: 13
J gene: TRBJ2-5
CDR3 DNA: TGTGCCAGTAGTATACACCGAGGAGAGACCCAGTACTTC
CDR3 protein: CASSIHRGETQYF

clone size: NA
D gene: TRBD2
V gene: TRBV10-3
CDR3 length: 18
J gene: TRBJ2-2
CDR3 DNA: TGTGCCATCAGTGGACCCGGGACTAGCGGGAGGGCCCCCGGGGAGCTGTTTTTT
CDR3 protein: CAISGPGTSGRAPGELFF

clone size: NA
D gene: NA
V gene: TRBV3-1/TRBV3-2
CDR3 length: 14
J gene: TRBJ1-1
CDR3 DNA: TGTGCCAGCAGCCTCCTCGCGGGTATCACTGAAGCTTTCTTT
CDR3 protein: CASSLLAGITEAFF

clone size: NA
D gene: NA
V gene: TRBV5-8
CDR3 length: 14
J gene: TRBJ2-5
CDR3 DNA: TGTGCCAGCAGCACCCCCCACAGCCAAGAGACCCAGTACTTC
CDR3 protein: CASSTPHSQETQYF

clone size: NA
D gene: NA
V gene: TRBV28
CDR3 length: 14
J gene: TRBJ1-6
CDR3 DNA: TGTGCCAGCAGTTTTTCCCACGGGAGGTCACCCCTCCACTTT
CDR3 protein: CASSFSHGRSPLHF

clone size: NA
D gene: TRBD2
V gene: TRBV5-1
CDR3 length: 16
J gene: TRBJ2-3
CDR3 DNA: TGCGCCAGCAGCTTGGAGTCTAGCGGGACCACAGATACGCAGTATTTT
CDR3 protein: CASSLESSGTTDTQYF

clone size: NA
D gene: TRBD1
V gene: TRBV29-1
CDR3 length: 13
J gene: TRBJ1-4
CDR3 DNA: TGCAGCGTTGGTGGACAGGGAAGTGAAAAACTGTTTTTT
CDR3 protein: CSVGGQGSEKLFF

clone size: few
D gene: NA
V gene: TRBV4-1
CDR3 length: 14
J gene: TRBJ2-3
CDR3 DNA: TGCGCCAGCAGCCAAGGGACTAACACAGATACGCAGTATTTT
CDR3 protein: CASSQGTNTDTQYF

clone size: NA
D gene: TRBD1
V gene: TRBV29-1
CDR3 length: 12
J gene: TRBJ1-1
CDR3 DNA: TGCAGCGCCTACAGGGGAAACACTGAAGCTTTCTTT
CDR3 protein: CSAYRGNTEAFF

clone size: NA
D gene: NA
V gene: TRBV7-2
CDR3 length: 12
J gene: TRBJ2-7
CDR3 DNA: TGTGCCAGCAGCTCCAGCGGCTACGAGCAGTACTTC
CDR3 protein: CASSSSGYEQYF

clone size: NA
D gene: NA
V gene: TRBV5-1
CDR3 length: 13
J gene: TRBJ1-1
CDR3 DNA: TGCGCCAGCAGCTTGTCTGGGGGGACTGAAGCTTTCTTT
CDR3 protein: CASSLSGGTEAFF

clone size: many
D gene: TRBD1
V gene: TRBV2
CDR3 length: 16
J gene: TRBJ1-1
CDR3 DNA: TGTGCCAGCAGTGAAGGAAAAGGACAGGGGGCATCTAGGGCTTTCTTT
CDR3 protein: CASSEGKGQGASRAFF

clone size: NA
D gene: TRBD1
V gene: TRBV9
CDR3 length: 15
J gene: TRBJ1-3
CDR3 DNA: TGTGCCAGCAGCCCGACAGGGGGCGCTGGAAACACCATATATTTT
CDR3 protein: CASSPTGGAGNTIYF

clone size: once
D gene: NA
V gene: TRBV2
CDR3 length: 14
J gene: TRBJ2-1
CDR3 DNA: TGTGCCAGCACCGCAGGGTACTCCTACAATGAGCAGTTCTTC
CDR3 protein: CASTAGYSYNEQFF

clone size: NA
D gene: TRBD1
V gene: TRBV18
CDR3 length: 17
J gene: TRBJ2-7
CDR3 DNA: TGTGCCAGCTCACGAGGATGGGGACAGGTATTTGCCTACGAGCAGTACTTC
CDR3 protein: CASSRGWGQVFAYEQYF

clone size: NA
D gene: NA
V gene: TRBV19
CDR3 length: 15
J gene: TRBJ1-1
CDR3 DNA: TGTGCCAGTAGTATAGGGATAGGACAGAACACTGAAGCTTTCTTT
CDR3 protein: CASSIGIGQNTEAFF

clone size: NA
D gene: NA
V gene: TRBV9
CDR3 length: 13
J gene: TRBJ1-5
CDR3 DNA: TGTGCCAGCAGCCCTTCGGTGGGGGGGCCCCAGCATTTT
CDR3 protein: CASSPSVGGPQHF

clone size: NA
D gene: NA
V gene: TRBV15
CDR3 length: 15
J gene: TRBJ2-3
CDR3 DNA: TGTGCCACCAGCAGACGGTCGGGGGGCACAGATACGCAGTATTTT
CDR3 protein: CATSRRSGGTDTQYF

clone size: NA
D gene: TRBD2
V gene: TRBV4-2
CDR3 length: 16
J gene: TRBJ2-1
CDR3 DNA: TGTGCCAGCAGCCACTCCCGGACTAGCGGGAGCGATGAGCAGTTCTTC
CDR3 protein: CASSHSRTSGSDEQFF